The 12 T cell receptor beta chains below were found in one sample sequenced in a study of OX40 agonist ivuxolimab in advanced cancers. The table came from immunoSEQ multiplex PCR; TCRdb's copy has only in-frame clones and leaves some out. The table has around 71,000 clones, 86% seen once. The sequencing used CD4+ or CD8+ T cells sorted from blood, collected in a trial of the OX40 agonist ivuxolimab. The receptor source for this set is an adult with an advanced solid tumor such as melanoma, head and neck, liver or kidney cancer.

V usage is TRBV10-3 and J usage is TRBJ2-4; D is unresolved. This CDR3 is 12 amino acids long. CDR1 is ENHRY, CDR2 SYGVKD, per germline. The germline V and J ends were trimmed by 5 bases and 7 bases, with 9 bases remaining between them. The CDR3 sequence: CAISTETNIQYF. As DNA, the CDR3 is TGTGCCATCAGTACGGAGACTAACATTCAGTACTTC.

This chain uses TRBV7-2 with TRBJ2-7, with D unclear. CDR1 is SGHTA and CDR2 is FQGNSA in the germline V gene. This CDR3 is 12 amino acids long. V lost 1 base and J 4 bases, leaving 5 bases between the germline ends. CDR3 protein: CASSLVGYEQYF. As DNA, the CDR3 is TGTGCCAGCAGCTTAGTAGGGTACGAGCAGTACTTC. The variable domain in full, completed from reference TRBV7-2 and TRBJ2-7, reads GAGVSQSPSNKVTEKGKDVELRCDPISGHTALYWYRQSLGQGLEFLIYFQGNSAPDKSGLPSDRFSAERTGGSVSTLTIQRTQQEDSAVYLCASSLVGYEQYFGPGTRLTVT.

With regard to this clone: Other DNA variants within this sample encode the same CDR3. This chain's CDR3 is CASSLARTGGADTQYF. CDR3 bases: TGCGCCAGCAGCTTGGCCCGGACAGGAGGAGCAGATACGCAGTATTTT. The chain combines TRBV5-1 with TRBJ2-3; 7 bases map to TRBD1. The CDR3 contains 16 residues. V lost 0 bases to trimming and J lost 4 bases; unmatched junction nucleotides: 8. Germline-derived CDR1 and CDR2 are SGHRS and YFSETQ.

The chain joins TRBV18 to TRBJ1-2, with D perhaps TRBD1 (6 bases). CDR1 is KGHSH and CDR2 is LQKENI in the germline V gene. Trimming removed 2 bases at V and 4 bases at J, with 23 bases between. The CDR3 is 18 amino acids. CDR3 loop: CASSPLTVAGGGGYGYTF. CDR3 in DNA: TGTGCCAGCTCACCATTGACGGTAGCTGGGGGCGGGGGCTATGGCTACACCTTC.

The rearrangement joins TRBV5-6 to TRBJ2-5, with 9 bases fitting TRBD1. With V trimmed by 6 bases and J by 5 bases, 8 bases remained unmatched. The germline gives CDR1 SGHDT, CDR2 YYEEEE. The CDR3 covers 14 residues. The CDR3 nucleotides are TGTGCCAGCAAAATAACAGGGGGCGCGGAGACCCAGTACTTC. This codes for CASKITGGAETQYF.

The V and J genes are TRBV7-2 and TRBJ2-7; 10 positions agree with TRBD1. CDR3 size: 17 residues. V gave up 4 bases and J gave up 2 bases; unmatched junction bases: 11. Looked up from germline, CDR1 is SGHTA and CDR2 is FQGNSA. The CDR3 sequence is CASSSPSDRGHPYEQYF. CDR3 DNA sequence: TGTGCCAGCAGCTCGCCTTCCGACAGGGGGCATCCCTACGAGCAGTACTTC.

The gene calls are TRBV7-2 and TRBJ2-1, with 9 bases lining up with TRBD2. V gave up 1 base and J gave up 5 bases; unmatched junction bases: 0. The V gene's germline CDR1 is SGHTA and CDR2 FQGNSA. The CDR3 is made up of 14 amino acids. This CDR3 reads CASSLGTSDNEQFF. The CDR3 coding sequence is TGTGCCAGCAGCTTAGGGACTAGCGACAATGAGCAGTTCTTC.

The chain carries TRBV2 and TRBJ2-5; 12 positions agree with TRBD2. After removal of 5 bases from V and 6 bases from J, the junction contained 7 bases not matched to a gene. Germline V gene data show CDR1 as SNHLY and CDR2 as FYNNEI. The CDR3 is 15 residues long. The CDR3 DNA sequence: TGTGCCAGCAGTAAAGTCACTAGCGGGAGGAAGACCCAGTACTTC. Its translation is CASSKVTSGRKTQYF. Full variable domain (outside the CDR3, taken from reference TRBV2 and TRBJ2-5): EPEVTQTPSHQVTQMGQEVILRCVPISNHLYFYWYRQILGQKVEFLVSFYNNEISEKSEIFDDQFSVERPDGSNFTLKIRSTKLEDSAMYFCASSKVTSGRKTQYFGPGTRLLVL.

By share, this clone counts as medium-sized (0.01 to 0.1%). This chain joins TRBV19 and TRBJ1-2; 8 bases fit TRBD1. The CDR3 totals 15 residues. The V segment lost 3 bases and the J segment 2 bases; nucleotides outside the gene matches: 5. Germline CDR1 LNHDA, CDR2 SQIVND (reference sequence). The CDR3 DNA reads TGTGCCAGTAGTATCCGGGACAGGTGGAACTATGGCTACACCTTC. This codes for CASSIRDRWNYGYTF.

This clone occurred a few times. The rearrangement joins TRBV7-2 to TRBJ2-1, with D possibly TRBD1 on 6 matching bases. Trimming pared 3 bases from V and 7 bases from J, leaving 13 bases between. Germline V lookup: CDR1 SGHTA, CDR2 FQGNSA. The CDR3 is 14 residues long. CDR3 in DNA: TGTGCCAGCAGCTTCCTAGGACAGTTAAATGAGCAGTTCTTC. Its protein is CASSFLGQLNEQFF.

In this sample, this clone turned up once. The chain uses TRBV7-3 and TRBJ2-1; 8 bases match TRBD2. The junction had 10 bases not matched to a gene; V was cut back by 5 bases and J by 7 bases. CDR3 length equals 15 residues. Germline values: CDR1 SGHTA, CDR2 FQGTGA. As DNA, the CDR3 is TGTGCCAGCAGCCCCGGACTAGCAAAAATGAATGAGCAGTTCTTC. The encoded protein is CASSPGLAKMNEQFF.

To note about this clone: A junction boundary mismatches the germline segment, possibly from a read error. V is TRBV7-7 and J is TRBJ2-1, with 7 positions matching TRBD1. Germline V gives CDR1 SSHAT, CDR2 FNYEAQ (reference sequence). The CDR3 runs 13 residues. The CDR3 here is CANSYGDSNEQFF. CDR3 nucleotides: TGTGCCAACAGCTACGGGGACAGTAATGAGCAGTTCTTC.